The entry below gives a single T cell receptor beta chain sequence along with its context. The entry originates in a study of blood T cell repertoires in COVID-19. In the study overall: The United States, Italy and Spain supplied acute and convalescent COVID-19 samples.

V was trimmed by 5 bases and J by 0 bases, leaving 10 bases between them. Germline CDR1 and CDR2: SNHLY and FYNNEI. This CDR3 comprises 14 residues. Sequencing was performed with immunoSEQ multiplex PCR; in TCRdb, only in-frame clones are kept and a portion is missing. The table records 150,000 to 190,000 clones, approximately 90% of them present only once. This clonotype originated in a woman aged 40 to 49 with acute or convalescent COVID-19. Material: peripheral blood. The rearrangement uses TRBV2 and TRBJ1-1; D is ambiguous. The CDR3 coding sequence is TGTGCCAGCAGTCAACTAGACGTGAACACTGAAGCTTTCTTT. Translating it yields CASSQLDVNTEAFF.